The rows below give T cell receptor beta chains drawn from one sample of a study of T-cell memory formation after mild COVID-19. TCRdb recomputed calls from the 5' RACE reads with MiXCR, one row per CDR3 protein. The repertoire includes some 88,000 distinct CDR3 sequences, around a quarter of them detected once, and roughly 39% sits in the top ten. Sequenced input: PBMCs or a T cell subset sorted from them (not recorded which). These receptors originate from a man aged 18 to 30 who had mild COVID-19 (a few samples of this study predate the infection). Cell type and time point are not known. The conserved cysteine and the conserved F or W are not part of the CDR3 here. Where a row states a size, it is once, few, many or the class of an expanded clone; other rows omit it.

abundance	v_gene	CDR3aa
-	TRBV4-1	ASSQLRGAGNEQF
-	TRBV4-1	ASSQDHGARDTEAF
-	TRBV5-4	ASSLGRTFTDTQY
-	TRBV6-5	ASSYGTHYGYT
few	TRBV7-2	ASSSPGGANSPLH
-	TRBV4-1	ASSQVGDVIQETQY
-	TRBV23-1	ASSLLAGGPNTGELF
few	TRBV6-2/TRBV6-3	ASSPGLPSGSRGYNEQF
-	TRBV29-1	SVEVRGYNEQF
-	TRBV7-9	ASRGWVGHYEQY
few	TRBV6-2/TRBV6-3	ASNWRETEDVRTQY
few	TRBV4-3	ASSQTDGVTLPNTEAF
few	TRBV2	ASREGSSGYIRTDTQY
few	TRBV4-1	ASSQDYSYGYT
few	TRBV9	ASSPRTSGGPTDTQY
-	TRBV11-1	ASSLGTREQF
-	TRBV9	ASSETGQGPYEQY
-	TRBV4-1	ASSQEQGASYGYT
-	TRBV11-2	ASSSLDRGDNEQF
-	TRBV9	ASSLGRGNEKLF
-	TRBV6-2/TRBV6-3	ASGTGAVVFRTEAF
-	TRBV20-1	SARDRGTWESPLH
-	TRBV5-1	ASSFYSENNEQF
-	TRBV20-1	SARDSWDRDSEAF
-	TRBV7-9	ASSMGPYEQY
-	TRBV15	ATSRDFLGATNEKLF
few	TRBV9	ASSVLRQGDGELF
-	TRBV5-1	ASSLPVSYEQY
-	TRBV7-2	ASSLGGGGEQF
few	TRBV7-6	ASSLAGASTDTQY
few	TRBV12-3/TRBV12-4	ASSEIGYEQY
many	TRBV12-3/TRBV12-4	ASSTTGALEAF
many	TRBV7-9	ASSPSLAGDGITDTQY
few	TRBV25-1	ASSPEGNTEAF
few	TRBV7-3	ASSPKWDRGNNEQF
-	TRBV5-1	ASRTGNTEAF
-	TRBV6-2/TRBV6-3	ASSWTANTEAF
many	TRBV27	ASSPTPGGRGQETQY
few	TRBV27	ASSPGQPINTEAF
-	TRBV4-2	ASSQDLRAGDYEQY
-	TRBV6-8	ASSYPPRRDSNQPQH
few	TRBV24-1	ATSVPGQTYEQY
few	TRBV12-3/TRBV12-4	ASTPTGKASYEQY
-	TRBV7-2	ASRLEEGYYNEQF
-	TRBV6-5	ASSRGGEQF
few	TRBV5-1	ASSSWGEYYT
few	TRBV5-1	ASSLGGVLTDTQY
-	TRBV15	ATSRQGETDTQY
-	TRBV6-4	ATARTGTSDIQY
few	TRBV29-1	SVTSGTGELF
few	TRBV6-6	ASSYRGLSNQPQH
few	TRBV7-2	ASSPRGGRIEQY
few	TRBV7-9	ASSLGTPDRGNFEAF
few	TRBV9	ASSASDSRSYNEQF
-	TRBV4-1	ASSQDGLYNEQF
-	TRBV29-1	SVSDRAYNEQF
-	TRBV12-3/TRBV12-4	ASSQIAGLNTGELF
-	TRBV7-9	ASSLGAVAENEQY
-	TRBV5-1	ASSSSGAMANYGYT